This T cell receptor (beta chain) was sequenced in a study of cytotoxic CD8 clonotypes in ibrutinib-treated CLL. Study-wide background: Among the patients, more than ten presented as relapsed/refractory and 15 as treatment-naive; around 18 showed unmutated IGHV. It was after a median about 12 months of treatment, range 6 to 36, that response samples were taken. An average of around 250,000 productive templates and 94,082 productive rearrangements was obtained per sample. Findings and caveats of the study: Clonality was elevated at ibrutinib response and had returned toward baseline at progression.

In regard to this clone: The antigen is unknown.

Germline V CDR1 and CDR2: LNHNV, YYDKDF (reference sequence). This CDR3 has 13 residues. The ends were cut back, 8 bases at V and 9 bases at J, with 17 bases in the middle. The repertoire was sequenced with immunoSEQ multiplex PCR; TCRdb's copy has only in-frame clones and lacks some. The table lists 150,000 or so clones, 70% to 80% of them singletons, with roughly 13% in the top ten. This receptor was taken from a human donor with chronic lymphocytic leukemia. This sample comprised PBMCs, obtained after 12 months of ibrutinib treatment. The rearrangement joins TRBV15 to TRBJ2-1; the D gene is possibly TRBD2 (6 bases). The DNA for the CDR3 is TGTGCCACCTGCCGGGACTCCGGGAGTGAGCAGTTCTTC. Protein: CATCRDSGSEQFF. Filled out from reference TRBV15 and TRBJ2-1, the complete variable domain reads DAMVIQNPRYQVTQFGKPVTLSCSQTLNHNVMYWYQQKSSQAPKLLFHYYDKDFNNEADTPDNFQSRRPNTSFCFLDIRSPGLGDTAMYLCATCRDSGSEQFFGPGTRLTVL.